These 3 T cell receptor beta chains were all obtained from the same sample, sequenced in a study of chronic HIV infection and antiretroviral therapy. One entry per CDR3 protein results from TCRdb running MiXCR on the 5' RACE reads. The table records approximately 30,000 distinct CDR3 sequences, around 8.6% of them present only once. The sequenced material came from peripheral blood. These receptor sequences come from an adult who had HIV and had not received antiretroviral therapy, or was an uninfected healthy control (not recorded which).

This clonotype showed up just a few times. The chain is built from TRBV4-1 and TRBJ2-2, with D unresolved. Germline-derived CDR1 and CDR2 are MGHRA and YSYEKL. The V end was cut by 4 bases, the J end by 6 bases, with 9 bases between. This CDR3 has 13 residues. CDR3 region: CASSPLGSGELFF. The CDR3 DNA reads TGCGCCAGCAGCCCTTTGGGGTCCGGGGAGCTGTTTTTT.

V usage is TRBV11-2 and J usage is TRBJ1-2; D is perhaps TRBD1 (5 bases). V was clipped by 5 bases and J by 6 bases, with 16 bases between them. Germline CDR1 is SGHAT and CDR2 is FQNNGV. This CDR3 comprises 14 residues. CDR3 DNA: TGTGCCAGCAGCCCGGATGGGGGTCGGCATGGCTACACCTTC. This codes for CASSPDGGRHGYTF. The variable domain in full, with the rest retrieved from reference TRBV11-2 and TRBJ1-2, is EAGVAQSPRYKIIEKRQSVAFWCNPISGHATLYWYQQILGQGPKLLIQFQNNGVVDDSQLPKDRFSAERLKGVDSTLKIQPAKLEDSAVYLCASSPDGGRHGYTFGSGTRLTVV.

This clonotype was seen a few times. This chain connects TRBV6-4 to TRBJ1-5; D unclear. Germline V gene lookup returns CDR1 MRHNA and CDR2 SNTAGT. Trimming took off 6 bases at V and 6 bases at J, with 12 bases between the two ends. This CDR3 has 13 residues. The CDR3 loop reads CASSEGVGQPQHF. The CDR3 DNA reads TGTGCCAGCAGCGAGGGCGTGGGTCAGCCCCAGCATTTT.